This T cell receptor (beta chain) was documented in a study of T cell repertoires in cytomegalovirus infection. Trimming removed 4 bases from V and 0 bases from J, with 12 bases in between. CDR3 size: 15 residues. Germline V gene lookup returns CDR1 MGHRA and CDR2 YSYEKL. One entry per CDR3 protein, called by TCRdb with MiXCR from the reads. Found here are about 830,000 distinct CDR3 sequences, 32% of them singletons; the top ten hold over 10%. This clonotype was detected only once. Its matching antigen is unknown. The receptor was derived from a human donor in good health (CMV status not recorded). Some clones in this sample may be carry-over from other donors' samples. The specimen was cultured CD8+ T cells from PBMCs, collected from culture after CMV antigen stimulation. The rearrangement links TRBV4-1 to TRBJ1-1; D call uncertain. The CDR3, as DNA: TGCGCCAGCAGCCCAAGTCCCCTTATGAACACTGAAGCTTTCTTT. Its protein is CASSPSPLMNTEAFF.